These 25 T cell receptor beta chains were sequenced from one sample in a study of OX40 agonist ivuxolimab in advanced cancers. The protocol was immunoSEQ multiplex PCR, while the TCRdb copy is restricted to in-frame clones and leaves out a portion. The data show about 62,000 clones, 85% seen once. The starting material was CD4+ or CD8+ T cells sorted from blood, obtained in a trial of the OX40 agonist ivuxolimab. The receptors stem from an adult with an advanced solid tumor such as melanoma, head and neck, liver or kidney cancer.

This chain joins TRBV7-9 and TRBJ2-1, with a possible D match to TRBD2 (7 bases). The ends were cut back, 5 bases at V and 0 bases at J, with 20 bases in the middle. This CDR3 has 18 amino acids. CDR1 and CDR2 from the germline V gene are SEHNR and FQNEAQ (reference sequence). The CDR3 bases are TGTGCCAGCAGCCCTAGCGGCGGGGGCTCGAACTCCTACAATGAGCAGTTCTTC. Protein product: CASSPSGGGSNSYNEQFF.

This clone was counted between two and nine times. The chain carries TRBV5-6 and TRBJ1-2; D gene ambiguous. This CDR3 is built from 11 residues. The germline V gene encodes CDR1 SGHDT and CDR2 YYEEEE. Trimming stripped 3 bases from V and 2 bases from J, with 2 bases between. The CDR3 region is CASSWNYGYTF. CDR3 DNA: TGTGCCAGCAGCTGGAACTATGGCTACACCTTC.

The CDR3 coding sequence is TGTGCCAGCGGGGCCTTTGGGGCGGGGGCCGGGGAGACCCAGTACTTC. Its translation is CASGAFGAGAGETQYF. V usage is TRBV2 and J usage is TRBJ2-5; tentatively, D is TRBD2 (7 bases). The CDR3 sequence is 16 residues long. Trimming shortened V by 8 bases and J by 5 bases, and 24 bases separated the two germline ends. CDR1 SNHLY and CDR2 FYNNEI come from the germline V gene.

The chain combines TRBV7-8 with TRBJ1-6; 9 bases fit TRBD1. The CDR3 is 15 residues long. Germline V gene data show CDR1 as SGHVS and CDR2 as FQNEAQ. The V and J ends lost 5 bases and 6 bases, in that order; junction bases with no gene match: 5. CDR3 loop: CASSPGQGLNSPLHF. The CDR3 DNA reads TGTGCCAGCAGCCCGGGACAGGGACTTAATTCACCCCTCCACTTT.

The chain couples TRBV9 to TRBJ2-1, with a possible D match to TRBD2 (6 bases). CDR1 and CDR2 from the germline V gene are SGDLS and YYNGEE. The CDR3 has 17 amino acids. V lost 3 bases to trimming and J lost 0 bases, with 16 bases between them. The CDR3 DNA follows: TGTGCCAGCAGCGACTCACTAGCTGAGGGCTCCTACAATGAGCAGTTCTTC. It specifies CASSDSLAEGSYNEQFF.

The J gene is TRBJ2-7, the V gene TRBV29-1; 11 bases are shared with TRBD1. This CDR3 is built from 14 residues. Germline assignment: CDR1 SQVTM and CDR2 ANQGSEA. V trimming: 4 bases; J trimming: 4 bases; junction bases outside the gene matches: 6. The CDR3 DNA sequence: TGCAGCGTTGCCACGGACAGGGGGCTGTACGAGCAGTACTTC. Amino acid sequence: CSVATDRGLYEQYF.

This chain connects TRBV7-3 to TRBJ2-3, with D possibly matching TRBD2 (6 bases). Germline CDR1 and CDR2: SGHTA and FQGTGA. This CDR3 spans 14 amino acids. Trimming removed 2 bases from V and 3 bases from J, with 9 bases in between. CDR3 in amino acids: CASSLGTGTDTQYF. The CDR3 region has the DNA TGTGCCAGCAGCTTAGGGACTGGAACAGATACGCAGTATTTT.

In nucleotides, the CDR3 is TGTGCCAGCAGCTCGGACAGGGGATCAGATACGCAGTATTTT. As protein: CASSSDRGSDTQYF. V is TRBV5-4 and J is TRBJ2-3; 9 nucleotides line up with TRBD1. With 3 bases clipped from V and 4 bases from J, the junction kept 3 bases outside the gene matches. CDR1 is SGHNT and CDR2 is YYREEE in the germline V gene (reference sequence). The CDR3 sequence is 14 residues long.

This clone was seen once. This rearrangement joins TRBV5-1 to TRBJ2-5; 7 bases agree with TRBD1. The germline V gene has CDR1 SGHRS and CDR2 YFSETQ. V was pared by 3 bases and J by 2 bases, with 7 bases of the junction left unmatched. This CDR3 has 15 amino acids. CDR3 residues: CASSWAGTAQETQYF. The CDR3 bases are TGCGCCAGCAGCTGGGCCGGGACAGCACAAGAGACCCAGTACTTC.

V usage is TRBV2 and J usage is TRBJ2-4; a weak D match, TRBD1 (6 bases). In germline, CDR1 is SNHLY, CDR2 FYNNEI. Trimming cost V 4 bases and J 0 bases, with 10 bases left between them. The CDR3 length is 15 residues. The CDR3 region is CASSGDTIAKNIQYF. In DNA form, the CDR3 reads TGTGCCAGCAGTGGGGACACAATAGCCAAAAACATTCAGTACTTC.

The chain carries TRBV9 and TRBJ1-5; D is uncertain. The germline V gene encodes CDR1 SGDLS and CDR2 YYNGEE. V dropped 2 bases and J dropped 0 bases, with 21 bases sitting between them. The CDR3 extends over 19 amino acids. For the CDR3, the DNA is TGTGCCAGCAGCGTCGACGTCAGGACGCCAATCCATAGCAATCAGCCCCAGCATTTT. Encoded protein: CASSVDVRTPIHSNQPQHF.

For the CDR3, the DNA is TGTGCCAGCAGCTTGGATCAGGGGTTTACAGATACGCAGTATTTT. Protein sequence: CASSLDQGFTDTQYF. The V gene is TRBV5-4, the J gene TRBJ2-3, with D perhaps TRBD1 (6 bases). V was cut by 0 bases and J by 3 bases, with 11 bases left in between. This CDR3 is 15 amino acids long. The germline CDR1 and CDR2 sequences are SGHNT and YYREEE (reference sequence).

The table lists this clone with a few counts. The rearrangement links TRBV5-1 to TRBJ1-2, with D unresolved. The CDR3 runs 13 residues. Looked up from germline, CDR1 is SGHRS and CDR2 is YFSETQ. Trimming took off 4 bases at V and 4 bases at J, with 11 bases between the two ends. The CDR3 protein is CASSPDGIYGYTF. The CDR3 nucleotides are TGCGCCAGCAGCCCCGACGGAATCTATGGCTACACCTTC.

This chain joins TRBV28 and TRBJ2-3; D unclear. This CDR3 region has 16 residues. Germline CDR1 MDHEN, CDR2 SYDVKM. Deletions cut 5 bases from V and 0 bases from J, with 15 bases between. This CDR3 is CASSTLIPISTDTQYF. The CDR3 region has the DNA TGTGCCAGCAGTACGCTTATCCCCATTAGCACAGATACGCAGTATTTT.

The chain is built from TRBV7-2 and TRBJ2-2; D not resolved. There are 14 residues in the CDR3. Germline values: CDR1 SGHTA, CDR2 FQGNSA. V was shortened by 1 base and J by 2 bases, with 5 bases between the two germline ends. CDR3 in DNA: TGTGCCAGCAGCTTAGACCTTAACACCGGGGAGCTGTTTTTT. Translation: CASSLDLNTGELFF.

The chain recombines TRBV19 with TRBJ1-2, with TRBD1 identical over 12 bases. Germline CDR1 is LNHDA and CDR2 is SQIVND (reference sequence). The CDR3 is 15 amino acids. With 5 bases clipped from V and 9 bases from J, the junction kept 10 bases outside the gene matches. The CDR3 spells CASSVPGQGALSYTF. DNA for the CDR3: TGTGCCAGTAGTGTCCCGGGACAGGGGGCGTTAAGCTACACCTTC.

The J gene is TRBJ2-2, the V gene TRBV6-1; TRBD2 is a possible D gene (5 bases). The V end was cut by 7 bases, the J end by 7 bases, with 13 bases between. Per germline, CDR1 MNHNS and CDR2 SASEGT. The CDR3 spans 13 residues. The CDR3 region has the DNA TGTGCCAGCACCCGGGAACCCGACGGGGAGCTGTTTTTT. Amino acid sequence: CASTREPDGELFF.

V gene TRBV7-3 combines with J gene TRBJ1-1; D gene uncertain. This CDR3 contains 13 residues. V was cut by 4 bases and J by 0 bases, with 6 bases left in between. CDR1 and CDR2 (germline): SGHTA, FQGTGA. CDR3 sequence reads: CASSSTLNTEAFF. The CDR3 DNA sequence: TGTGCCAGCAGCTCAACATTGAACACTGAAGCTTTCTTT.

The chain links TRBV7-9 to TRBJ2-1; possibly TRBD2 for D (5 bases). Per the germline V gene, CDR1 is SEHNR and CDR2 is FQNEAQ (reference sequence). This CDR3 contains 11 residues. The V end was cut by 6 bases, the J end by 10 bases, with 10 bases between. The CDR3 sequence is CASSSGGEQFF. CDR3 DNA sequence: TGTGCCAGCAGTTCAGGCGGGGAGCAGTTCTTC. The variable domain in full, completed from reference TRBV7-9 and TRBJ2-1, reads DTGVSQNPRHKITKRGQNVTFRCDPISEHNRLYWYRQTLGQGPEFLTYFQNEAQLEKSRLLSDRFSAERPKGSFSTLEIQRTEQGDSAMYLCASSSGGEQFFGPGTRLTVL.

The chain couples TRBV9 to TRBJ1-3, with TRBD1 matching 7 bases. The trim removed 0 bases at V and 9 bases at J, leaving 6 bases unmatched. CDR3 size: 14 residues. Germline lookup yields CDR1 SGDLS and CDR2 YYNGEE. This CDR3 is CASSVAYEGATIYF. The CDR3 DNA reads as TGTGCCAGCAGCGTAGCCTATGAGGGGGCCACCATATATTTT.

Comments on this clone: The limits of the CDR3 on the DNA are not certain, so only TCRdb's listed CDR3 is given. The chain recombines TRBV21-1 with TRBJ2-1; the table's D gene call, TRBD1, was not cross checked with the DNA. TRBV21-1 is a listed pseudogene. The CDR3 is made up of 16 amino acids, end residues included. The CDR3 loop reads CASSKVGTGSYNEQFF.

The chain uses TRBV5-1 and TRBJ1-1; 8 bases are shared with TRBD1. Germline loops: CDR1 SGHRS, CDR2 YFSETQ. The CDR3 totals 16 residues. Trimming cost V 0 bases and J 0 bases; bases outside gene matches: 4. The CDR3 sequence is CASSLASGGLNTEAFF. The CDR3 DNA sequence: TGCGCCAGCAGCTTGGCGTCAGGGGGCTTGAACACTGAAGCTTTCTTT.

The V call is TRBV15, the J call TRBJ2-4; 9 bases fit TRBD1. CDR1 is LNHNV, CDR2 YYDKDF, per germline (reference sequence). Trimming cost V 6 bases and J 4 bases; bases outside gene matches: 13. This CDR3 spans 17 amino acids. CDR3 amino acids: CATRTDRGGQVKNIQYF. In nucleotides, the CDR3 is TGTGCCACCAGGACGGACAGGGGCGGACAGGTGAAAAACATTCAGTACTTC.

This clone has a handful of counts. This chain uses TRBV6-1 with TRBJ1-5; 8 bases fit TRBD1. Germline loops: CDR1 MNHNS, CDR2 SASEGT. V gave up 4 bases and J gave up 7 bases; unmatched junction bases: 6. This CDR3 is 14 amino acids long. CDR3: CASSADRGWQPQHF. The CDR3 DNA follows: TGTGCCAGCAGTGCCGACAGGGGATGGCAGCCCCAGCATTTT.

This clone has only one observation. The CDR3 DNA is TGTGCCAGCAGCCAAGATCGGGCTAGCGGGGCCGTCCAAGAGACCCAGTACTTC. This sequence encodes CASSQDRASGAVQETQYF. The chain carries TRBV14 and TRBJ2-5; TRBD2 agrees at 9 bases. Germline-derived CDR1 and CDR2 are SGHDN and FVKESK. This CDR3 spans 18 amino acids. J gave up 1 base and V 0 bases, and 9 bases lay outside the gene matches. Variable domain in full (rest from reference TRBV14 and TRBJ2-5): EAGVTQFPSHSVIEKGQTVTLRCDPISGHDNLYWYRRVMGKEIKFLLHFVKESKQDESGMPNNRFLAERTGGTYSTLKVQPAELEDSGVYFCASSQDRASGAVQETQYFGPGTRLLVL.